These 28 T cell receptor beta chains share one sample of origin, sequenced in a study of STAT5B mutations in CD4+ large granular lymphocyte leukemia. Profiled with immunoSEQ multiplex PCR; TCRdb holds only in-frame clones, not every one. The table records over 45,000 clones, just over 70% of them present only once. The sample consisted of CD4+ T cells from blood buffy coats. These receptors were collected from a human donor in good health.

This clone came up a few times. J is TRBJ1-6 and V is TRBV27; D remains ambiguous. CDR1 is MNHEY and CDR2 is SMNVEV in the germline V gene (reference sequence). Between the trimmed V and J ends, which lost 5 bases and 8 bases, there was a span of 10 bases. The CDR3 covers 13 residues. The CDR3, as DNA: TGTGCCAGCAGTCTAGGACTATATTCACCCCTCCACTTT. This encodes CASSLGLYSPLHF.

This rearrangement joins TRBV9 to TRBJ2-1, with TRBD1 matching 7 bases. This CDR3 has 16 amino acids. Trimming took 3 bases from V and 5 from J; bases not matched to a gene: 11. Per the germline V gene, CDR1 is SGDLS and CDR2 is YYNGEE. As DNA, the CDR3 is TGTGCCAGCAGCGGCCATACAGGGGAATTGGACAATGAGCAGTTCTTC. This encodes CASSGHTGELDNEQFF.

CDR3 sequence (DNA): TGTGCCAGCCAAGCCGCCTCCCCACAAGAGACCCAGTACTTC. It yields the protein CASQAASPQETQYF. The chain combines TRBV2 with TRBJ2-5; D is unresolved. CDR1 SNHLY and CDR2 FYNNEI come from the germline V gene. CDR3 length: 14 amino acids. The germline V and J ends were trimmed by 8 bases and 2 bases, with 15 bases remaining between them. Full variable domain (outside the CDR3, taken from reference TRBV2 and TRBJ2-5): EPEVTQTPSHQVTQMGQEVILRCVPISNHLYFYWYRQILGQKVEFLVSFYNNEISEKSEIFDDQFSVERPDGSNFTLKIRSTKLEDSAMYFCASQAASPQETQYFGPGTRLLVL.

This chain uses TRBV14 with TRBJ2-3; D gene unclear. Germline V gene data show CDR1 as SGHDN and CDR2 as FVKESK. The length of the CDR3 is 11 residues. Trimming removed 11 bases from V and 4 bases from J, with 10 bases in between. CDR3 sequence reads: CAEGPADTQYF. Here the CDR3 DNA reads TGTGCCGAAGGTCCAGCAGATACGCAGTATTTT.

V and J are TRBV7-2 and TRBJ1-2; 9 bases map to TRBD1. Germline-derived CDR1 and CDR2 are SGHTA and FQGNSA. CDR3 size: 14 residues. V lost 0 bases and J lost 8; bases outside the gene matches: 4. As DNA, the CDR3 is TGTGCCAGCAGCTTAGCGGGACAGGGAAGAGGCTACACCTTC. It yields the protein CASSLAGQGRGYTF.

In this sample, this clone turned up a few times. J is TRBJ1-5 and V is TRBV6-1, with D perhaps matching TRBD1 (5 bases). Germline V CDR1 and CDR2: MNHNS, SASEGT. V lost 1 base and J lost 0, with 7 bases in between. The CDR3 extends over 15 amino acids. The CDR3 DNA sequence: TGTGCCAGCAGTGAAGGGGGCTTTAGCAATCAGCCCCAGCATTTT. This codes for CASSEGGFSNQPQHF.

The chain is built from TRBV9 and TRBJ1-2, with 8 positions matching TRBD1. The CDR3 runs to 13 residues. With 1 base clipped from V and 7 bases from J, the junction kept 3 bases outside the gene matches. Germline V gene lookup returns CDR1 SGDLS and CDR2 YYNGEE. Written as DNA, the CDR3 is TGTGCCAGCAGCGTATGGACAGGGAGTGGCTACACCTTC. This translates into CASSVWTGSGYTF.

The V call is TRBV11-2, the J call TRBJ1-2; D remains ambiguous. CDR1 and CDR2 from the germline V gene are SGHAT and FQNNGV. V was shortened by 2 bases and J by 5 bases, with 18 bases between the two germline ends. This CDR3 spans 16 amino acids. CDR3: CASSLRMSPGGYGYTF. CDR3 DNA sequence: TGTGCCAGCAGCTTAAGGATGTCCCCCGGTGGGTATGGCTACACCTTC.

This clone was seen once. The chain carries TRBV2 and TRBJ1-3; D is perhaps TRBD1 (5 bases). The CDR3 has 14 residues. CDR1 SNHLY and CDR2 FYNNEI come from the germline V gene. Trimming left V 3 bases short and J 1 base short, with 7 bases between. The CDR3 region has the DNA TGTGCCAGCAGTGATGGGGGTTCTGGAAACACCATATATTTT. It yields the protein CASSDGGSGNTIYF. Complete variable domain (other parts from reference TRBV2 and TRBJ1-3): EPEVTQTPSHQVTQMGQEVILRCVPISNHLYFYWYRQILGQKVEFLVSFYNNEISEKSEIFDDQFSVERPDGSNFTLKIRSTKLEDSAMYFCASSDGGSGNTIYFGEGSWLTVV.

This chain connects TRBV28 to TRBJ1-1, with TRBD1 matching 8 bases. The V and J ends lost 7 bases and 2 bases, in that order; junction bases with no gene match: 6. Germline CDR1 reads MDHEN; CDR2 reads SYDVKM. The CDR3 runs 14 residues. CDR3 in amino acids: CASNQGQGNTEAFF. The DNA of the CDR3 is TGTGCCAGCAACCAAGGACAGGGTAACACTGAAGCTTTCTTT.

This clone was seen more than once but under ten times. The chain links TRBV5-1 to TRBJ1-1; 12 bases line up with TRBD1. With 4 bases clipped from V and 4 bases from J, the junction kept 8 bases outside the gene matches. This CDR3 region has 16 residues. In germline, CDR1 is SGHRS, CDR2 YFSETQ. This chain's CDR3 is CASSPGQGAVATEAFF. The CDR3 coding sequence is TGCGCCAGCAGCCCGGGACAGGGGGCGGTCGCCACTGAAGCTTTCTTT.

The V and J genes are TRBV7-2 and TRBJ1-1, with D possibly matching TRBD1 (6 bases). The germline V gene has CDR1 SGHTA and CDR2 FQGNSA. CDR3 length equals 14 residues. The V gene lost 2 bases and the J gene lost 4 bases, with 11 bases spanning the gap. DNA for the CDR3: TGTGCCAGCAGCTTAATGGGGGCCAGCACTGAAGCTTTCTTT. Translating it yields CASSLMGASTEAFF.

The chain uses TRBV18 and TRBJ1-4; 8 bases agree with TRBD1. This CDR3 has 15 residues. V lost 3 bases and J lost 3; bases outside the gene matches: 3. The germline CDR1 and CDR2 sequences are KGHSH and LQKENI. This chain's CDR3 is CASSPRTGPNEKLFF. CDR3 bases: TGTGCCAGCTCACCTAGGACAGGGCCTAATGAAAAACTGTTTTTT.

This clone has more than one count but fewer than ten. The chain employs TRBV7-9 and TRBJ2-1; 8 bases are a match to TRBD2. This CDR3 spans 15 amino acids. V lost 5 bases, J lost 5 bases, and 8 bases stayed unmatched. The germline V gene encodes CDR1 SEHNR and CDR2 FQNEAQ (reference sequence). The DNA for the CDR3 is TGTGCCAGCAGCCCAGGACTAGCCATTAACAATGAGCAGTTCTTC. Amino acids: CASSPGLAINNEQFF. Full variable domain (missing parts from reference TRBV7-9 and TRBJ2-1): DTGVSQNPRHKITKRGQNVTFRCDPISEHNRLYWYRQTLGQGPEFLTYFQNEAQLEKSRLLSDRFSAERPKGSFSTLEIQRTEQGDSAMYLCASSPGLAINNEQFFGPGTRLTVL.

The chain is built from TRBV30 and TRBJ2-1; tentative D call: TRBD1 (6 bases). The CDR3 has 11 residues. V gave up 0 bases and J gave up 11 bases, with 8 bases separating them. CDR1 and CDR2 from the germline V gene are GTSNPN and SVGIG (reference sequence). The CDR3 DNA sequence: TGTGCCTGGAGTGTCCGGGACAAGCAGTTCTTC. This gives the protein CAWSVRDKQFF. The full variable domain, completed using reference TRBV30 and TRBJ2-1, is SQTIHQWPATLVQPVGSPLSLECTVEGTSNPNLYWYRQAAGRGLQLLFYSVGIGQISSEVPQNLSASRPQDRQFILSSKKLLLSDSGFYLCAWSVRDKQFFGPGTRLTVL.

This clone was observed a few times. Here the CDR3 reads CASSSGTGNTEAFF. The CDR3 bases are TGTGCCAGCAGCTCCGGGACAGGGAACACTGAAGCTTTCTTT. The chain employs TRBV7-9 and TRBJ1-1; the match to TRBD1 covers 8 bases. Germline-derived CDR1 and CDR2 are SEHNR and FQNEAQ (reference sequence). The ends lost 4 bases at V and 1 base at J; junction bases unmatched: 2. The CDR3 consists of 14 residues.

The genes are TRBV5-8 and TRBJ2-7; a possible D gene is TRBD2 (6 bases). Germline CDR1 and CDR2: SGHTS and YDEGEE. V was pared by 3 bases and J by 6 bases, with 22 bases between. This CDR3 contains 16 residues. CDR3 bases: TGTGCCAGCAGCTCACCCCCGGGACTCGGTTCTGGCGAGCAGTACGTC. Its translation: CASSSPPGLGSGEQYV.

The J gene is TRBJ2-7, the V gene TRBV7-9; 8 nucleotides line up with TRBD2. The trim removed 1 base at V and 7 bases at J, leaving 3 bases unmatched. The CDR3 length is 13 residues. Germline CDR1 SEHNR, CDR2 FQNEAQ (reference sequence). The CDR3 protein is CASSLGLASEQYV. CDR3 nucleotide sequence: TGTGCCAGCAGCTTAGGACTAGCGTCTGAGCAGTACGTC.

The V gene is TRBV5-1, the J gene TRBJ2-7, with 8 bases fitting TRBD1. The ends lost 0 bases at V and 2 bases at J; junction bases unmatched: 7. CDR3 length: 16 amino acids. Germline V lookup: CDR1 SGHRS, CDR2 YFSETQ. CDR3 DNA: TGCGCCAGCAGCTTGGCCGACGGGACAGGACCCTACGAGCAGTACTTC. It specifies CASSLADGTGPYEQYF.

This clone was found a few times. The chain has TRBV7-2 and TRBJ2-1; a possible D gene is TRBD1 (6 bases). Germline V gene data show CDR1 as SGHTA and CDR2 as FQGNSA. V was pared by 7 bases and J by 8 bases, with 18 bases between. CDR3 size: 14 residues. In nucleotides, the CDR3 is TGTGCCAGCACTCCCCAAGGGGGTCCGGATGAGCAGTTCTTC. The encoded protein is CASTPQGGPDEQFF. The full variable domain, in which reference TRBV7-2 and TRBJ2-1 provide the parts outside the CDR3, is GAGVSQSPSNKVTEKGKDVELRCDPISGHTALYWYRQSLGQGLEFLIYFQGNSAPDKSGLPSDRFSAERTGGSVSTLTIQRTQQEDSAVYLCASTPQGGPDEQFFGPGTRLTVL.

This clone occurred a few times. The rearrangement uses TRBV19 and TRBJ2-1; no firm D call. The V and J ends lost 2 bases and 8 bases respectively, with 13 bases between them. CDR3 size: 14 residues. Germline lookup yields CDR1 LNHDA and CDR2 SQIVND (reference sequence). CDR3 DNA: TGTGCCAGTAGTATATGGGGAAGTAAGGATGAGCAGTTCTTC. Translated: CASSIWGSKDEQFF.

The chain has TRBV27 and TRBJ1-2; tentative D call: TRBD1 (5 bases). Germline V gives CDR1 MNHEY, CDR2 SMNVEV (reference sequence). The CDR3 spans 14 residues. The ends were cut back, 7 bases at V and 7 bases at J, with 19 bases in the middle. CDR3 region: CASTLRGGGTGYTF. The DNA for the CDR3 is TGTGCCAGCACCCTCCGGGGAGGAGGGACTGGCTACACCTTC.

The V call is TRBV4-1, the J call TRBJ1-5; no firm D call. V lost 1 base, J lost 0 bases, and 7 bases lay in between. This CDR3 region has 15 residues. Germline values: CDR1 MGHRA, CDR2 YSYEKL. This CDR3 reads CASSQAHLSNQPQHF. CDR3 nucleotides: TGCGCCAGCAGCCAAGCGCATCTTAGCAATCAGCCCCAGCATTTT.

The chain joins TRBV29-1 to TRBJ2-2, with 9 bases fitting TRBD1. The CDR3 extends over 13 amino acids. V lost 7 bases and J lost 5; bases outside the gene matches: 5. Germline CDR1 SQVTM, CDR2 ANQGSEA. The CDR3 coding sequence is TGCAGCGGATTGACAGGGGGAACCGGGGAGCTGTTTTTT. Translating it yields CSGLTGGTGELFF.

The J gene is TRBJ2-1, the V gene TRBV6-4, with 7 bases aligning to TRBD1. The CDR3 totals 14 residues. Trimming cost V 3 bases and J 5 bases; bases outside gene matches: 4. Germline CDR1 MRHNA, CDR2 SNTAGT. The CDR3: CASSEQGNDNEQFF. The CDR3, as DNA: TGTGCCAGCAGTGAACAGGGGAACGACAATGAGCAGTTCTTC.

The chain employs TRBV29-1 and TRBJ1-2; possible D gene TRBD1, 5 bases. Germline loops: CDR1 SQVTM, CDR2 ANQGSEA. Trimming stripped 6 bases from V and 4 bases from J, with 12 bases between. The CDR3 consists of 12 residues. DNA for the CDR3: TGCAGCGTCCGGGGGGGAGGCTATGGCTACACCTTC. It yields the protein CSVRGGGYGYTF.

The chain couples TRBV6-5 to TRBJ2-5; TRBD1 is a possible D gene (6 bases). The germline V gene encodes CDR1 MNHEY and CDR2 SVGAGI. The CDR3 sequence is 12 residues long. Between the trimmed V and J ends, which lost 6 bases and 3 bases, there was a span of 8 bases. CDR3 amino acids: CASRRQEETQYF. CDR3 nucleotides: TGTGCCAGCAGGCGACAGGAAGAGACCCAGTACTTC.

The chain has TRBV28 and TRBJ1-1, with D perhaps TRBD1 (5 bases). The CDR3 is 13 residues long. Germline V gene sequence: CDR1 MDHEN, CDR2 SYDVKM. Trimming took 2 bases from V and 7 from J, leaving 11 bases between them. CDR3 DNA sequence: TGTGCCAGCAGTTTAGAGGGGCCGAGTGAAGCTTTCTTT. It specifies CASSLEGPSEAFF.